These 8 T cell receptor beta chains came from one sample sequenced in a study of blood T cell repertoires in COVID-19. Profiling relied on immunoSEQ multiplex PCR, and the TCRdb table lists in-frame clones only, not all of them. The table includes approximately 190,000 clones, 82% detected once. Source material: peripheral blood. These receptors were obtained from a woman in her fifties or sixties with COVID-19, enrolled during active disease.

This chain links TRBV6-2 or TRBV6-3 with TRBJ2-1; D remains unclear. From germline, CDR1 is MNHEY and CDR2 SVGEGT. V shed 0 bases and J shed 5 bases, with 5 bases lying between them. The CDR3 spans 13 residues. The DNA for the CDR3 is TGTGCCAGCAGTTACTCCTTTAACAATGAGCAGTTCTTC. As protein: CASSYSFNNEQFF.

This chain links TRBV3-1 (or the pseudogene TRBV3-2) with TRBJ1-1; D call uncertain. Looked up from germline, CDR1 is LGHDT and CDR2 is YNNKEL (reference sequence). The CDR3 sequence is 15 residues long. The V and J ends lost 0 bases and 0 bases respectively, with 8 bases between them. The CDR3 DNA reads as TGTGCCAGCAGCCAAGACAGAACCATGAACACTGAAGCTTTCTTT. Translation gives CASSQDRTMNTEAFF.

V gene TRBV7-3 combines with J gene TRBJ1-1; 8 bases map to TRBD1. J gave up 1 base and V 2 bases, and 3 bases lay outside the gene matches. Germline loops: CDR1 SGHTA, CDR2 FQGTGA. CDR3 length equals 15 residues. In DNA, the CDR3 is TGTGCCAGCAGCTTATTCCAGGGGGCGAACACTGAAGCTTTCTTT. Amino acid sequence: CASSLFQGANTEAFF.

This chain joins TRBV4-1 and TRBJ1-4, with D possibly matching TRBD1 (6 bases). Germline lookup yields CDR1 MGHRA and CDR2 YSYEKL. The V end lost 1 base, the J end lost 8 bases, and 14 bases lay between the germline ends. The CDR3 runs 15 residues. CDR3 amino acids: CASSQVGGGGEKLFF. Here the CDR3 DNA reads TGCGCCAGCAGCCAAGTCGGAGGGGGAGGGGAAAAACTGTTTTTT.

The chain carries TRBV21-1 and TRBJ1-5; the listed D gene, TRBD1, was not tested against the DNA. TRBV21-1 is a listed pseudogene. This CDR3 spans 13 amino acids. In DNA form, the CDR3 reads TGTGCCATCAGACAGGGGAGCAATCAGCCCCAGCATTTT. Translating it yields CAIRQGSNQPQHF.

The genes are TRBV3-1 (or the pseudogene TRBV3-2) and TRBJ1-3; 9 nucleotides align to TRBD1. Germline V gene data show CDR1 as LGHDT and CDR2 as YNNKEL (reference sequence). Unmatched junction bases numbered 5, after V lost 0 bases and J lost 5 bases. The CDR3 has 16 residues. Written as DNA, the CDR3 is TGTGCCAGCAGCCAAGATATCGGACAGGGGAGAAACACCATATATTTT. This gives the protein CASSQDIGQGRNTIYF.

This sequence joins TRBV10-1 and TRBJ2-3; perhaps TRBD2 as D (6 bases). V was shortened by 6 bases and J by 0 bases, with 13 bases between the two germline ends. Germline assignment: CDR1 WNHNN and CDR2 SYGVQD (reference sequence). The CDR3 loop spans 15 amino acids. The CDR3 sequence: CASRPGEASTDTQYF. DNA for the CDR3: TGCGCCAGCAGGCCGGGGGAGGCTAGCACAGATACGCAGTATTTT.

The chain employs TRBV15 and TRBJ2-2; 9 nucleotides agree with TRBD2. Germline CDR1 LNHNV, CDR2 YYDKDF (reference sequence). Unmatched junction bases numbered 8, after V lost 0 bases and J lost 6 bases. The CDR3 runs 17 residues. The CDR3 here is CATSRDGASGKAGELFF. CDR3 DNA: TGTGCCACCAGCAGAGATGGGGCTAGCGGGAAGGCCGGGGAGCTGTTTTTT. Using reference TRBV15 and TRBJ2-2 for the parts outside the CDR3, the full variable domain is DAMVIQNPRYQVTQFGKPVTLSCSQTLNHNVMYWYQQKSSQAPKLLFHYYDKDFNNEADTPDNFQSRRPNTSFCFLDIRSPGLGDTAMYLCATSRDGASGKAGELFFGEGSRLTVL.